These 20 T cell receptor beta chains came from one sample sequenced in a study of T cell repertoires in cytomegalovirus infection. TCRdb redid the calling of the reads with MiXCR, one entry per CDR3 protein. The repertoire holds roughly 500,000 distinct CDR3 sequences, with approximately 15% as singletons. Specimen: CD8+ T cells from PBMCs. Source of these receptors: a human donor in good health (CMV status not recorded). Some clones in this sample may be carry-over from other donors' samples.

This clonotype was recorded at least ten times. This chain uses TRBV7-6 with TRBJ2-1; TRBD2 matches 15 bases. Germline CDR1 SGHVS, CDR2 FNYEAQ. V trimming: 6 bases; J trimming: 0 bases; junction bases outside the gene matches: 3. The CDR3 extends over 17 amino acids. The DNA of the CDR3 is TGTGCCAGCAGTACGGGACTAGCGGGGGGCTCCTACAATGAGCAGTTCTTC. Residues: CASSTGLAGGSYNEQFF.

The genes are TRBV13 and TRBJ2-1; 9 bases are a match to TRBD1. Losses at the gene ends were 5 bases for V and 7 bases for J; bases not matched to a gene: 15. The CDR3 has 17 amino acids. Germline-derived CDR1 and CDR2 are PRHDT and FYEKMQ (reference sequence). The CDR3 loop reads CASSPITGQGPRNEQFF. In nucleotides, the CDR3 is TGTGCCAGCAGCCCAATTACGGGACAGGGCCCAAGGAATGAGCAGTTCTTC.

This clonotype was seen repeatedly, ten times or more. The rearrangement links TRBV7-8 to TRBJ1-1, with D perhaps matching TRBD1 (5 bases). Germline-derived CDR1 and CDR2 are SGHVS and FQNEAQ. Trimming removed 5 bases at V and 0 bases at J, with 10 bases between. This CDR3 has 14 residues. CDR3 DNA: TGTGCCAGCAGCCGGCGGGGGATGAACACTGAAGCTTTCTTT. It translates to CASSRRGMNTEAFF.

This clonotype was seen a few times. This CDR3 is CASSLRQGVSTEAFF. As DNA, the CDR3 is TGTGCCAGCAGTTTAAGGCAGGGGGTAAGTACTGAAGCTTTCTTT. J is TRBJ1-1 and V is TRBV27, with TRBD1 identical over 7 bases. The CDR3 is 15 amino acids. Trimming at V came to 2 bases and at J to 5 bases, leaving 8 bases not matched to a gene. Per the germline V gene, CDR1 is MNHEY and CDR2 is SMNVEV (reference sequence).

A note on this clonotype: The germline gene is not matched at one end of the junction; a read error may be the cause. The CDR3 nucleotides read TGTGCCAGCAAAGGGACAGACTACATTGAGCAGTTCTTC. Translation gives CASKGTDYIEQFF. The chain employs TRBV6-1 and TRBJ2-1; 7 positions agree with TRBD1. Germline-derived CDR1 and CDR2 are MNHNS and SASEGT. The CDR3 consists of 13 residues.

The chain couples TRBV27 to TRBJ2-7; D gene ambiguous. CDR1 and CDR2 (germline): MNHEY, SMNVEV (reference sequence). With 6 bases removed from V and 7 bases from J, the gap between germline ends came to 16 bases. The CDR3 loop spans 13 amino acids. CDR3 amino acids: CASRDPETGEQYF. CDR3 sequence (DNA): TGTGCCAGCAGAGACCCGGAGACCGGAGAGCAGTACTTC.

This clonotype showed up many times. The rearrangement joins TRBV7-2 to TRBJ2-7; possible D gene TRBD2, 5 bases. Trimming shortened V by 3 bases and J by 4 bases, and 19 bases separated the two germline ends. The CDR3 extends over 16 amino acids. CDR1 is SGHTA, CDR2 FQGNSA, per germline. CDR3 residues: CASSFSVGEFVYEQYF. In DNA form, the CDR3 reads TGTGCCAGCAGCTTTAGCGTGGGAGAATTTGTTTACGAGCAGTACTTC.

The chain uses TRBV15 and TRBJ1-4; 7 bases agree with TRBD1. J gave up 2 bases and V 5 bases, and 8 bases lay outside the gene matches. CDR3 length: 16 residues. Per germline, CDR1 LNHNV and CDR2 YYDKDF (reference sequence). The CDR3 reads CATSSRQGATNEKLFF. DNA of the CDR3: TGTGCCACCAGCTCACGACAGGGAGCTACTAATGAAAAACTGTTTTTT.

For the CDR3, the DNA is TGTGCCAGTAGTACAGGACAGGAGGACAACGAGCAGTACTTC. Translating gives CASSTGQEDNEQYF. The V and J genes are TRBV19 and TRBJ2-7, with TRBD1 identical over 7 bases. Germline V CDR1 and CDR2: LNHDA, SQIVND (reference sequence). V was pared by 4 bases and J by 5 bases, with 8 bases of the junction left unmatched. The CDR3 covers 14 residues.

With respect to this clonotype: A much larger clone sits a single nucleotide away, making a read error possible. The missing conserved phenylalanine or tryptophan at the end of this CDR3 makes a read error likely. The V and J genes are TRBV11-2 and TRBJ2-7, with 9 bases lining up with TRBD2. Trimming took 0 bases from V and 4 from J; bases not matched to a gene: 4. Germline CDR1 is SGHAT and CDR2 is FQNNGV. CDR3 size: 15 residues. CDR3 in DNA: TGTGCCAGCAGCTTAGAAACTAGCGGGTCTTACGAGCAGTACTTA. Its protein product is CASSLETSGSYEQYL.

The chain recombines TRBV20-1 with TRBJ2-1, with TRBD2 identical over 9 bases. The V segment lost 2 bases and the J segment 7 bases; nucleotides outside the gene matches: 9. Germline V gene data show CDR1 as DFQATT and CDR2 as SNEGSKA (reference sequence). This CDR3 is built from 15 residues. The DNA for the CDR3 is TGCAGTGCTAGATTGTTCGCGGGGGGGCATAATGAGCAGTTCTTC. Translation: CSARLFAGGHNEQFF.

A few counts support this clonotype. Since a much larger clone is just one base distant, this may be a read error. J is TRBJ2-7 and V is TRBV7-1, with D perhaps TRBD2 (6 bases). TRBV7-1 is an ORF for which the function is uncertain. The CDR3 runs to 15 residues. For the CDR3, the DNA is TGTGTCAGCAGCCCCACGACGGGGGTTCCCTACGAGCAGTACTTC. This encodes CVSSPTTGVPYEQYF.

About this clonotype: This may stem from a read error, because a much larger clone lies one nucleotide away. The chain employs TRBV4-1 and TRBJ2-3; D is ambiguous. The CDR3 consists of 13 residues. V lost 4 bases and J lost 7, with 12 bases in between. The germline V gene encodes CDR1 MGHRA and CDR2 YSYEKL. CDR3 sequence (DNA): TGCGCCAGCAGCCCCGTTTGCACCCATACGCAGTATTTT. It codes for CASSPVCTHTQYF.

The chain is built from TRBV30 and TRBJ2-7, with TRBD2 matching over 7 bases. CDR3 length: 13 residues. Germline CDR1 GTSNPN, CDR2 SVGIG (reference sequence). Trimming removed 4 bases from V and 6 bases from J; junction bases left unmatched: 9. This chain's CDR3 is CAWTLTSSSEQYF. The CDR3 coding sequence is TGTGCCTGGACCCTGACTAGCTCATCCGAGCAGTACTTC.

The chain employs TRBV5-6 and TRBJ1-4; tentative D call: TRBD1 (5 bases). CDR3 length: 17 amino acids. Germline CDR1 SGHDT, CDR2 YYEEEE. Trimming shortened V by 4 bases and J by 5 bases, and 21 bases separated the two germline ends. The CDR3 region is CASSRLLGRGANEKLFF. CDR3 nucleotide sequence: TGTGCCAGCAGCAGATTGTTGGGGCGCGGGGCGAATGAAAAACTGTTTTTT.

This clonotype came up many times. The CDR3 DNA follows: TGTTCCACACAGCTCACCATCATGAACACTGAAGCTTTCTTT. It codes for CSTQLTIMNTEAFF. The chain is built from TRBV6-1 and TRBJ1-1; no clear D. Germline values: CDR1 MNHNS, CDR2 SASEGT. The CDR3 contains 14 residues.

This clonotype has a count of ten or more. The chain is built from TRBV7-9 and TRBJ1-2; 8 nucleotides align to TRBD1. CDR1 is SEHNR, CDR2 FQNEAQ, per germline (reference sequence). This CDR3 spans 15 amino acids. V shed 5 bases, J shed 3 bases, and the junction held 8 bases outside the gene matches. For the CDR3, the DNA is TGTGCCAGCAGCCCAACAGGGGGACTCGACTATGGCTACACCTTC. It specifies CASSPTGGLDYGYTF.

This clonotype came up a few times. CDR3 loop: CASKGVEDTQYF. CDR3 coding DNA: TGTGCCAGCAAGGGGGTGGAAGATACGCAGTATTTT. The chain links TRBV24-1 to TRBJ2-3, with D possibly being TRBD1 (6 bases). CDR1 and CDR2 from the germline V gene are KGHDR and SFDVKD. Trimming left V 11 bases short and J 5 bases short, with 13 bases between. This CDR3 contains 12 residues.

This clonotype was observed a few times. The chain has TRBV24-1 and TRBJ1-4, with a tentative D call TRBD1 (5 bases). V was shortened by 3 bases and J by 12 bases, with 10 bases between the two germline ends. CDR1 KGHDR and CDR2 SFDVKD come from the germline V gene. This CDR3 is built from 12 residues. In nucleotides, the CDR3 is TGTGCCACCAGTGATGTCCGGGGGGAACTGTTTTTT. Encoded protein: CATSDVRGELFF.

This clonotype has just one count. The CDR3 bases are TGTGCCAGCAACCAGCGGGGGCACCACAATGAGCAGTTCTTC. It encodes CASNQRGHHNEQFF. The chain joins TRBV6-8 to TRBJ2-1, with 8 bases matching TRBD2. Trimming cost V 7 bases and J 5 bases; bases outside gene matches: 7. Per the germline V gene, CDR1 is MNHGY and CDR2 is SAAAGT. This CDR3 is built from 14 residues.